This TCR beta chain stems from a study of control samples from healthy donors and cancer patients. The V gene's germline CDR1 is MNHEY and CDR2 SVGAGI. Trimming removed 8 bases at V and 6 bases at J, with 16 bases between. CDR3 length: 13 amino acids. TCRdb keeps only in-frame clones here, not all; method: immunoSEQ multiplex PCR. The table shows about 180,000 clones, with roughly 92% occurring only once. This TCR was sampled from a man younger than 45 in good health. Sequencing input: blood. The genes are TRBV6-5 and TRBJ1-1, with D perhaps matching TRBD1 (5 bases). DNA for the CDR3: TGTGCCAGCGGATACACAGGAAGCCCTGAAGCTTTCTTT. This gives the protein CASGYTGSPEAFF.